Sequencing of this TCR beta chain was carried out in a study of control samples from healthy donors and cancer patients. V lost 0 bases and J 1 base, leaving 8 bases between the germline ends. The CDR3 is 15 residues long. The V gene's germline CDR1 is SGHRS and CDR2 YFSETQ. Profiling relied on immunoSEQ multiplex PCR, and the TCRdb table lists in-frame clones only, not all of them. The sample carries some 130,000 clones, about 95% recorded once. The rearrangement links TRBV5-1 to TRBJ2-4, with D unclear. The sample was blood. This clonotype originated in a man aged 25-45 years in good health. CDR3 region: CASSLVVSAKNIQYF. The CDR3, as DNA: TGCGCCAGCAGCTTGGTGGTCTCGGCCAAAAACATTCAGTACTTC.